This TCR beta chain stems from a study of T cells after yellow fever vaccination. Across the study: The authors prepared low-cell-number fractions using SMART-Seq v4 Ultra Low Input. Study-wide results and caveats: A weaker secondary response peaked on day 5, the primary on day 15. Reappearance after the booster was observed for most primary-vaccination clones (roughly 97% CD4, about 91% CD8). Only a minor proportion of clonotypes was detected across both CD4 and CD8 compartments.

This CDR3 is built from 15 residues. Per germline, CDR1 SGHRS and CDR2 YFSETQ. TCRdb re-analysed the 5' RACE reads in MiXCR, keeping a single row per CDR3 protein. The data contain around 340,000 distinct CDR3 sequences, around 13% of them singletons. Concerning this clonotype itself: The antigen remains unidentified. A read error is possible here, since a much larger clone lies one base away.

The sample consisted of CD4+ T cells sorted from PBMCs, taken 15 days after the yellow fever booster vaccination. The chain recombines TRBV5-1 with TRBJ1-3; D unclear. The clonotype was recovered from a man aged 18 to 30 who received the YFV17D yellow fever vaccine. In DNA form, the CDR3 reads TGCGCCAGCAGCTCAGACGGGAGCTCTGGAAACACCTTATATTTT. Its protein is CASSSDGSSGNTLYF.